The 25 T cell receptor beta chains listed next were all sequenced from one sample in a study of blood T cells in healthy people across ages. Using a J-beta primer mix together with a sample-barcoded 5' primer, a second PCR was run for about 6 to 12 cycles. Each CDR3 protein is one row after TCRdb ran MiXCR on the 5' RACE reads. The profile covers 600,000 to 800,000 distinct CDR3 sequences, with over 20% appearing a single time and roughly 3.6% taken by the ten largest. Sequences were obtained from blood. These receptors all come from a man in his sixties or seventies in good health.

The chain joins TRBV20-1 to TRBJ2-1; TRBD2 matches at 10 bases. Germline-derived CDR1 and CDR2 are DFQATT and SNEGSKA (reference sequence). The CDR3 has 15 residues. V shed 6 bases and J 8 bases; nucleotides not matched to a gene: 13. CDR3 coding DNA: TGCAGTGCCCGGACTAGCGGCCAGGCCCTACATGAGCAGTTCTTC. Protein product: CSARTSGQALHEQFF.

The genes are TRBV3-1 and TRBJ2-2; 7 bases line up with TRBD1. Germline V gene lookup returns CDR1 LGHDT and CDR2 YNNKEL (reference sequence). With V trimmed by 6 bases and J by 5 bases, 9 bases remained unmatched. CDR3 length: 15 amino acids. The CDR3 reads CASSPMDRSTGELFF. As DNA, the CDR3 is TGTGCCAGCAGTCCCATGGACAGGTCAACCGGGGAGCTGTTTTTT. The full variable domain, completed using reference TRBV3-1 and TRBJ2-2, is DTAVSQTPKYLVTQMGNDKSIKCEQNLGHDTMYWYKQDSKKFLKIMFSYNNKELIINETVPNRFSPKSPDKAHLNLHINSLELGDSAVYFCASSPMDRSTGELFFGEGSRLTVL.

This clonotype was seen a handful of times. The chain employs TRBV12-3 or TRBV12-4 and TRBJ1-1; TRBD1 matches 7 bases. With V trimmed by 6 bases and J by 1 base, 5 bases remained unmatched. This CDR3 comprises 14 residues. This CDR3 is CASRYSGGNTEAFF. CDR3 nucleotide sequence: TGTGCCAGCAGATATTCAGGGGGGAACACTGAAGCTTTCTTT.

This clonotype was seen a few times. The junction differs from germline at one of its ends, possibly a read error. The gene calls are TRBV2 and TRBJ1-4; TRBD1 matches 10 bases. There are 15 residues in the CDR3. Germline V gene lookup returns CDR1 SNHLY and CDR2 FYNNEI. Here the CDR3 DNA reads TGTGCCAGCAGGGAAGACAGGGGGCGATATGAAAAACTGTTTTTT. It translates to CASREDRGRYEKLFF. Together with reference TRBV2 and TRBJ1-4, the CDR3 gives the full variable domain: EPEVTQTPSHQVTQMGQEVILRCVPISNHLYFYWYRQILGQKVEFLVSFYNNEISEKSEIFDDQFSVERPDGSNFTLKIRSTKLEDSAMYFCASREDRGRYEKLFFGSGTQLSVL.

This clonotype was seen a few times. The rearrangement links TRBV14 to TRBJ1-2, with 8 bases identical to TRBD1. The CDR3 spans 12 residues. In germline, CDR1 is SGHDN, CDR2 FVKESK. The V and J ends lost 2 bases and 9 bases, in that order; junction bases with no gene match: 2. Here the CDR3 reads CASSQRQGSYTF. Here the CDR3 DNA reads TGTGCCAGCAGCCAACGACAGGGGAGCTACACCTTC. Supplemented by reference TRBV14 and TRBJ1-2, the full variable domain reads EAGVTQFPSHSVIEKGQTVTLRCDPISGHDNLYWYRRVMGKEIKFLLHFVKESKQDESGMPNNRFLAERTGGTYSTLKVQPAELEDSGVYFCASSQRQGSYTFGSGTRLTVV.

The chain carries TRBV29-1 and TRBJ1-1, with TRBD1 matching over 9 bases. The CDR3 runs to 15 residues. Germline lookup yields CDR1 SQVTM and CDR2 ANQGSEA. Trimming cost V 6 bases and J 3 bases; bases outside gene matches: 11. In DNA, the CDR3 is TGCAGCGTCCGACGCCTGACAGGGGGAGACACTGAAGCTTTCTTT. Protein: CSVRRLTGGDTEAFF.

The chain links TRBV5-1 to TRBJ2-2; D gene unclear. Per the germline V gene, CDR1 is SGHRS and CDR2 is YFSETQ. Deletions cut 0 bases from V and 0 bases from J, with 9 bases between. This CDR3 comprises 16 residues. The CDR3 sequence is CASSLEAPPNTGELFF. The DNA for the CDR3 is TGCGCCAGCAGCTTGGAAGCCCCCCCGAACACCGGGGAGCTGTTTTTT.

This clonotype was recorded a few times. The rearrangement joins TRBV7-9 to TRBJ2-1; D unclear. CDR1 is SEHNR, CDR2 FQNEAQ, per germline (reference sequence). The CDR3 is 16 residues long. The germline V and J ends were trimmed by 5 bases and 2 bases, with 16 bases remaining between them. CDR3 loop: CASSPSMADTYNEQFF. In DNA, the CDR3 is TGTGCCAGCAGCCCATCAATGGCCGATACCTACAATGAGCAGTTCTTC.

The rearrangement uses TRBV5-1 and TRBJ2-7, with 9 bases matching TRBD2. Germline CDR1 and CDR2: SGHRS and YFSETQ. V lost 1 base, J lost 5 bases, and 13 bases stayed unmatched. The CDR3 contains 17 residues. CDR3 residues: CASSLIPAGGKYDEQYF. Written as DNA, the CDR3 is TGCGCCAGCAGCTTGATTCCGGCGGGAGGGAAATACGACGAGCAGTACTTC.

This clonotype occurred a few times. The chain uses TRBV20-1 and TRBJ2-5; the match to TRBD2 covers 7 bases. From germline, CDR1 is DFQATT and CDR2 SNEGSKA (reference sequence). The CDR3 length is 12 residues. V was pared by 6 bases and J by 3 bases, with 4 bases of the junction left unmatched. The CDR3 protein is CSASRGEETQYF. As DNA, the CDR3 is TGCAGTGCCTCACGGGGGGAAGAGACCCAGTACTTC.

This clonotype was observed a few times. The rearrangement links TRBV27 to TRBJ2-7, with D unresolved. The germline V gene encodes CDR1 MNHEY and CDR2 SMNVEV (reference sequence). This CDR3 contains 15 residues. Deletions cut 3 bases from V and 0 bases from J, with 12 bases between. The DNA of the CDR3 is TGTGCCAGCAGTTTGATGGCAGTAAGCTCCTACGAGCAGTACTTC. Residues: CASSLMAVSSYEQYF.

Many counts were recorded for this clonotype. The chain combines TRBV3-1 with TRBJ2-5; no reliable D call. From germline, CDR1 is LGHDT and CDR2 YNNKEL (reference sequence). The V and J ends lost 3 bases and 1 base respectively, with 6 bases between them. The CDR3 spans 13 residues. The CDR3, as DNA: TGTGCCAGCAGCCACCCAGTCCAAGAGACCCAGTACTTC. The encoded protein is CASSHPVQETQYF.

This clonotype has just one count. The J gene is TRBJ1-1, the V gene TRBV6-2 or TRBV6-3, with D uncertain. Per the germline V gene, CDR1 is MNHEY and CDR2 is SVGEGT. The CDR3 spans 12 residues. The V gene lost 8 bases and the J gene lost 0 bases, with 7 bases spanning the gap. For the CDR3, the DNA is TGTGCCAGCCAGAGTGTGAACACTGAAGCTTTCTTT. Translating gives CASQSVNTEAFF.

J is TRBJ2-1 and V is TRBV6-4; 9 bases are shared with TRBD2. The junction had 6 bases not matched to a gene; V was cut back by 4 bases and J by 5 bases. This CDR3 has 15 amino acids. Germline lookup yields CDR1 MRHNA and CDR2 SNTAGT. Here the CDR3 reads CASSVLASGDNEQFF. The CDR3 DNA reads as TGTGCCAGCAGTGTGCTTGCTAGCGGGGACAATGAGCAGTTCTTC.

This chain connects TRBV19 to TRBJ2-3; 7 bases align to TRBD2. J gave up 2 bases and V 4 bases, and 9 bases lay outside the gene matches. Germline lookup yields CDR1 LNHDA and CDR2 SQIVND (reference sequence). This CDR3 contains 16 residues. CDR3 region: CASSSVARDYTDTQYF. Written as DNA, the CDR3 is TGTGCCAGTAGTAGCGTCGCGCGGGACTACACAGATACGCAGTATTTT. The full variable domain, with the rest looked up from reference TRBV19 and TRBJ2-3, is DGGITQSPKYLFRKEGQNVTLSCEQNLNHDAMYWYRQDPGQGLRLIYYSQIVNDFQKGDIAEGYSVSREKKESFPLTVTSAQKNPTAFYLCASSSVARDYTDTQYFGPGTRLTVL.

On this clonotype itself: The junction differs from germline at one of its ends, possibly a read error. The chain joins TRBV5-1 to TRBJ1-2; maybe TRBD1 (6 bases). The CDR3 totals 14 residues. The germline V gene has CDR1 SGHRS and CDR2 YFSETQ. CDR3 protein: CASSLDNRADGCTF. The CDR3 coding sequence is TGCGCCAGCAGCTTGGATAACAGGGCAGATGGCTGCACCTTC.

This clonotype was detected many times. V and J are TRBV3-1 and TRBJ2-2, with D possibly matching TRBD2 (6 bases). Germline CDR1 and CDR2: LGHDT and YNNKEL (reference sequence). CDR3 size: 16 residues. Trimming shortened V by 4 bases and J by 1 base, and 13 bases separated the two germline ends. The CDR3 nucleotides are TGTGCCAGCAGCCCCCGTGGTAGCGGGAACACCGGGGAGCTGTTTTTT. It is translated as CASSPRGSGNTGELFF. Filled out from reference TRBV3-1 and TRBJ2-2, the complete variable domain reads DTAVSQTPKYLVTQMGNDKSIKCEQNLGHDTMYWYKQDSKKFLKIMFSYNNKELIINETVPNRFSPKSPDKAHLNLHINSLELGDSAVYFCASSPRGSGNTGELFFGEGSRLTVL.

In this sample, this clonotype turned up many times. The chain recombines TRBV12-3 or TRBV12-4 with TRBJ2-5; TRBD2 matches 8 bases. The V segment lost 7 bases and the J segment 5 bases; nucleotides outside the gene matches: 12. The CDR3 extends over 15 amino acids. The CDR3 coding sequence is TGTGCCAGCACCCTCAGGCCAGCGGGAGAGGAGACCCAGTACTTC. It codes for CASTLRPAGEETQYF.

The V gene is TRBV20-1, the J gene TRBJ2-3; TRBD1 matches 9 bases. CDR1 and CDR2 from the germline V gene are DFQATT and SNEGSKA (reference sequence). V dropped 3 bases and J dropped 4; count of bases not matched to a gene: 5. The CDR3 runs 14 residues. The CDR3 DNA reads TGCAGTGCTAGTCACAGGGGGCGGGCAGATACGCAGTATTTT. Translated: CSASHRGRADTQYF.

The CDR3 DNA is TGCAGTGCTAGTAGTACACTGGGCACTGAAGCTTTCTTT. Protein: CSASSTLGTEAFF. The V and J genes are TRBV20-1 and TRBJ1-1; D is unclear. V shed 3 bases and J shed 4 bases, with 12 bases lying between them. The CDR3 is 13 amino acids. The germline V gene has CDR1 DFQATT and CDR2 SNEGSKA (reference sequence).

A few counts support this clonotype. The junction departs from the called germline gene at one end, perhaps through a read error. This sequence joins TRBV7-9 and TRBJ1-3, with TRBD1 matching 7 bases. Per germline, CDR1 SEHNR and CDR2 FQNEAQ (reference sequence). The CDR3 has 14 residues. The CDR3 DNA is TGTGCCAGCAGCACACAGGGGATTGGAAACACTATATATTTT. Protein: CASSTQGIGNTIYF.

The chain recombines TRBV18 with TRBJ2-2; a weak D match, TRBD1 (5 bases). The germline CDR1 and CDR2 sequences are KGHSH and LQKENI. Trimming stripped 3 bases from V and 4 bases from J, with 12 bases between. This CDR3 is 15 amino acids long. This CDR3 reads CASSPAGKTTGELFF. The CDR3 nucleotides read TGTGCCAGCTCACCGGCAGGGAAGACCACCGGGGAGCTGTTTTTT.

This chain uses TRBV28 with TRBJ2-3; either TRBD1 or TRBD2 may supply D (6 bases each). V was pared by 6 bases and J by 8 bases, with 12 bases between. The CDR3 has 12 residues. Germline CDR1 is MDHEN and CDR2 is SYDVKM. CDR3 in DNA: TGTGCCAGCAGCGTACAGGGAGGTACGCAGTATTTT. Protein product: CASSVQGGTQYF.

Points on this clonotype: A read error may be the cause here, since a much bigger clone is one base away. V gene TRBV20-1 combines with J gene TRBJ2-1, with 8 bases that match TRBD2. After removal of 3 bases from V and 6 bases from J, the junction contained 4 bases not matched to a gene. The CDR3 runs 13 residues. Germline V gene data show CDR1 as DFQATT and CDR2 as SNEGSKA (reference sequence). This chain's CDR3 is CSASGRASNEQFF. CDR3 nucleotides: TGCAGTGCTAGCGGGAGGGCCTCCAATGAGCAGTTCTTC.

In its sample, this clonotype was seen a few times. The rearrangement joins TRBV4-1 to TRBJ2-5; 7 nucleotides match TRBD1. TRBJ2-7 matches the DNA end more closely, so the J call is doubtful. The CDR3 loop spans 13 amino acids. Looked up from germline, CDR1 is MGHRA and CDR2 is YSYEKL. This CDR3 reads CASSGQVGYEQYF. CDR3 DNA: TGCGCCAGCAGCGGACAGGTAGGCTACGAGCAGTACTTC.